The 25 T cell receptor beta chains below all came from one sample that was sequenced in a study of identifying expanded T cells in peripheral blood. Only in-frame clones appear in the TCRdb table, and some are missing; sequencing was by immunoSEQ multiplex PCR. The sample holds 95,000 to 100,000 clones, 87% seen once. What was sequenced was blood. Receptors originate from a person aged 18 to 70 in good health.

CDR3 in amino acids: CASSPDRAMNTEAFF. The CDR3 nucleotides read TGCGCCAGCAGCCCGGACAGGGCCATGAACACTGAAGCTTTCTTT. The gene calls are TRBV4-3 and TRBJ1-1; 8 bases match TRBD1. The CDR3 extends over 15 amino acids. Losses at the gene ends were 4 bases for V and 0 bases for J; bases not matched to a gene: 4. The V gene's germline CDR1 is LGHNA and CDR2 YSLEER.

This clone was recorded only once. The chain carries TRBV27 and TRBJ1-6; D might be TRBD1 (6 bases). Looked up from germline, CDR1 is MNHEY and CDR2 is SMNVEV (reference sequence). Trimming cost V 2 bases and J 4 bases, with 15 bases left between them. The CDR3 contains 17 residues. CDR3 sequence: CASSLKTGAFYNSPLHF. The CDR3 region has the DNA TGTGCCAGCAGTTTAAAGACAGGAGCTTTTTATAATTCACCCCTCCACTTT.

The chain has TRBV7-6 and TRBJ1-2, with 9 bases aligning to TRBD1. Germline loops: CDR1 SGHVS, CDR2 FNYEAQ. The length of the CDR3 is 14 residues. The junction had 8 bases not matched to a gene; V was cut back by 4 bases and J by 8 bases. The CDR3, as DNA: TGTGCCAGCAGCTCCGGGACAGGGCTTGTCGGCTACACCTTC. Amino acid sequence: CASSSGTGLVGYTF.

The rearrangement joins TRBV7-2 to TRBJ2-7; TRBD2 matches at 7 bases. There are 14 residues in the CDR3. Germline CDR1 SGHTA, CDR2 FQGNSA. V shed 0 bases and J 2 bases; nucleotides not matched to a gene: 1. The CDR3 bases are TGTGCCAGCAGCTTAGCCAGCGGGGCCTACGAGCAGTACTTC. Amino acid sequence: CASSLASGAYEQYF.

The chain is built from TRBV28 and TRBJ1-1; the D is unclear. V was cut by 6 bases and J by 7 bases, with 12 bases left in between. The germline gives CDR1 MDHEN, CDR2 SYDVKM. The length of the CDR3 is 12 residues. The chain's CDR3 is CASRLTSGEAFF. The DNA for the CDR3 is TGTGCCAGCAGACTGACTAGTGGTGAAGCTTTCTTT.

This chain joins TRBV14 and TRBJ2-1; possible D gene TRBD2, 6 bases. The germline gives CDR1 SGHDN, CDR2 FVKESK. The V end lost 4 bases, the J end lost 6 bases, and 16 bases lay between the germline ends. The CDR3 is 15 amino acids. CDR3 nucleotides: TGTGCCAGCAGCCGGCTAGCGAAGGGACTCAATGAGCAGTTCTTC. Encoded protein: CASSRLAKGLNEQFF.

The chain joins TRBV19 to TRBJ1-5; D is undetermined. Trimming stripped 1 base from V and 1 base from J, with 5 bases between. This CDR3 has 14 amino acids. Germline assignment: CDR1 LNHDA and CDR2 SQIVND (reference sequence). CDR3 amino acids: CASSIGYSNQPQHF. Here the CDR3 DNA reads TGTGCCAGTAGTATAGGGTACAGCAATCAGCCCCAGCATTTT. The full variable domain, in which reference TRBV19 and TRBJ1-5 provide the parts outside the CDR3, is DGGITQSPKYLFRKEGQNVTLSCEQNLNHDAMYWYRQDPGQGLRLIYYSQIVNDFQKGDIAEGYSVSREKKESFPLTVTSAQKNPTAFYLCASSIGYSNQPQHFGDGTRLSIL.

This clone was picked up one time. The chain joins TRBV7-9 to TRBJ2-3, with 7 bases identical to TRBD2. V gave up 1 base and J gave up 4 bases; unmatched junction bases: 2. This CDR3 has 14 residues. Germline CDR1 and CDR2: SEHNR and FQNEAQ (reference sequence). The CDR3 nucleotides read TGTGCCAGCAGCTTAGAAGCGGGGCCAGATACGCAGTATTTT. Translating gives CASSLEAGPDTQYF.

The chain couples TRBV11-2 to TRBJ1-2; D is possibly TRBD1 (5 bases). This CDR3 spans 19 amino acids. V shed 0 bases and J shed 3 bases, with 23 bases lying between them. CDR1 and CDR2 (germline): SGHAT, FQNNGV. This CDR3 is CASSLDLVRDAAGDYGYTF. The CDR3 region has the DNA TGTGCCAGCAGCTTAGATCTCGTCAGGGACGCAGCAGGCGACTATGGCTACACCTTC.

Note on this clone: A junction end diverges from the germline sequence, so it may reflect a read error. The J gene is TRBJ2-7, the V gene TRBV10-2, with unresolved D. CDR3 length: 10 residues. The germline gives CDR1 WSHSY, CDR2 SAAADI. The CDR3 reads CAVGSYEQYF. CDR3 DNA: TGTGCCGTTGGCTCCTACGAGCAGTACTTC.

V usage is TRBV15 and J usage is TRBJ2-4; D not certain. CDR3 length equals 14 residues. From germline, CDR1 is LNHNV and CDR2 YYDKDF (reference sequence). Trimming took 0 bases from V and 6 from J, leaving 9 bases between them. The CDR3: CATSREEVGNIQYF. CDR3 bases: TGTGCCACCAGCAGAGAAGAGGTGGGAAACATTCAGTACTTC.

The table lists this clone with a count of one. The V gene is TRBV4-3, the J gene TRBJ2-6, with D unclear. This CDR3 spans 17 amino acids. V was pared by 5 bases and J by 0 bases, with 14 bases between. Germline V gene lookup returns CDR1 LGHNA and CDR2 YSLEER. CDR3 nucleotides: TGCGCCAGCAGCGTCGGCAGGATAGCCTCTGGGGCCAACGTCCTGACTTTC. Amino acid sequence: CASSVGRIASGANVLTF.

In this sample, this clone turned up a few times. This rearrangement joins TRBV29-1 to TRBJ2-3; D unresolved. With 5 bases removed from V and 2 bases from J, the gap between germline ends came to 17 bases. CDR3 length equals 15 residues. Germline CDR1 reads SQVTM; CDR2 reads ANQGSEA. CDR3 nucleotide sequence: TGCAGCGTTTCCTCTGTCGGCGGTCCCACAGATACGCAGTATTTT. It translates to CSVSSVGGPTDTQYF.

This chain links TRBV2 with TRBJ1-1; D might be TRBD1 (6 bases). Germline CDR1 and CDR2: SNHLY and FYNNEI. Deletions cut 7 bases from V and 1 base from J, with 16 bases between. The CDR3 extends over 15 amino acids. The DNA of the CDR3 is TGTGCCAGCACCCTACAGGGCTCCTCGAACACTGAAGCTTTCTTT. This encodes CASTLQGSSNTEAFF.

The V gene is TRBV7-2, the J gene TRBJ2-1, with D possibly being TRBD2 (6 bases). Germline V gives CDR1 SGHTA, CDR2 FQGNSA. Trimming shortened V by 1 base and J by 2 bases, and 9 bases separated the two germline ends. The CDR3 is 15 residues long. The CDR3 spells CASSLEGLPYNEQFF. CDR3 nucleotides: TGTGCCAGCAGCTTAGAAGGACTACCCTACAATGAGCAGTTCTTC. The whole variable domain, filled in from reference TRBV7-2 and TRBJ2-1, reads GAGVSQSPSNKVTEKGKDVELRCDPISGHTALYWYRQSLGQGLEFLIYFQGNSAPDKSGLPSDRFSAERTGGSVSTLTIQRTQQEDSAVYLCASSLEGLPYNEQFFGPGTRLTVL.

This CDR3 is CASSYRQGTYNEQFF. Written as DNA, the CDR3 is TGTGCCAGCAGTTACCGACAGGGGACGTACAATGAGCAGTTCTTC. The chain recombines TRBV6-6 with TRBJ2-1; 8 nucleotides align to TRBD1. The V segment lost 2 bases and the J segment 4 bases; nucleotides outside the gene matches: 4. This CDR3 has 15 amino acids. Germline CDR1 MNHNY, CDR2 SVGAGI (reference sequence).

This chain links TRBV6-1 with TRBJ2-2, with TRBD1 matching over 8 bases. Germline-derived CDR1 and CDR2 are MNHNS and SASEGT. Trimming cost V 0 bases and J 6 bases; bases outside gene matches: 6. This CDR3 comprises 16 residues. CDR3 in DNA: TGTGCCAGCAGTGAAGCGGCAGGGGGCTTCGCCGGGGAGCTGTTTTTT. Translated: CASSEAAGGFAGELFF.

This sequence joins TRBV19 and TRBJ1-5; D gene ambiguous. The CDR3 spans 15 residues. V was pared by 3 bases and J by 2 bases, with 11 bases between. CDR1 is LNHDA, CDR2 SQIVND, per germline (reference sequence). CDR3 amino acids: CASSILAFGNQPQHF. CDR3 in DNA: TGTGCCAGTAGTATTCTGGCGTTCGGCAATCAGCCCCAGCATTTT.

This clone was observed once. The chain couples TRBV19 to TRBJ1-1; 9 positions match TRBD1. This CDR3 spans 18 amino acids. Germline values: CDR1 LNHDA, CDR2 SQIVND (reference sequence). The ends lost 1 base at V and 5 bases at J; junction bases unmatched: 14. DNA for the CDR3: TGTGCCAGTAGTATAGTCTCGGGACAGGGTATTGGTCGTACTGAAGCTTTCTTT. This translates into CASSIVSGQGIGRTEAFF.

The chain links TRBV19 to TRBJ1-5; TRBD1 might be the D (6 bases). The germline V and J ends were trimmed by 6 bases and 0 bases, with 18 bases remaining between them. The length of the CDR3 is 17 residues. Germline values: CDR1 LNHDA, CDR2 SQIVND (reference sequence). The CDR3 is CASSSYRALYSNQPQHF. DNA of the CDR3: TGTGCCAGTAGCTCATACAGGGCCCTGTATAGCAATCAGCCCCAGCATTTT.

This clone was seen once. The chain carries TRBV28 and TRBJ2-2; 9 bases map to TRBD2. The J segment lost 7 bases and the V segment lost 6 bases, leaving 6 bases of the junction unmatched. Looked up from germline, CDR1 is MDHEN and CDR2 is SYDVKM. The length of the CDR3 is 14 residues. CDR3 DNA: TGTGCCAGCAGCCCGGGACTAGCTCTCGGGGAGCTGTTTTTT. This gives the protein CASSPGLALGELFF. Together with reference TRBV28 and TRBJ2-2, the CDR3 gives the full variable domain: DVKVTQSSRYLVKRTGEKVFLECVQDMDHENMFWYRQDPGLGLRLIYFSYDVKMKEKGDIPEGYSVSREKKERFSLILESASTNQTSMYLCASSPGLALGELFFGEGSRLTVL.

Remarks on this clone: One junction end disagrees with the germline gene, perhaps due to a read error. The gene calls are TRBV2 and TRBJ2-7; no definite D call. The CDR3 covers 10 residues. Per germline, CDR1 SNHLY and CDR2 FYNNEI. DNA of the CDR3: TGTGCCAGCAGTGAAGTCAGGAAGTTCTTC. Residues: CASSEVRKFF. Full variable domain (missing parts from reference TRBV2 and TRBJ2-7): EPEVTQTPSHQVTQMGQEVILRCVPISNHLYFYWYRQILGQKVEFLVSFYNNEISEKSEIFDDQFSVERPDGSNFTLKIRSTKLEDSAMYFCASSEVRKFFGPGTRLTVT.

To note about this clone: The same CDR3 also results from other DNA sequences found in this sample. CDR3 amino acids: CASSLGGTYEQYF. The DNA of the CDR3 is TGTGCCAGCAGCTTAGGCGGGACCTACGAGCAGTACTTC. The chain recombines TRBV7-9 with TRBJ2-7; TRBD2 might be the D (6 bases). The V end lost 1 base, the J end lost 2 bases, and 6 bases lay between the germline ends. The germline gives CDR1 SEHNR, CDR2 FQNEAQ (reference sequence). The CDR3 is made up of 13 amino acids.

In the case of this clone: An end of the junction differs from the germline gene, which may be a read error. The chain has TRBV4-2 and TRBJ1-2, with a tentative D call TRBD1 (6 bases). Germline-derived CDR1 and CDR2 are LGHNA and YNFKEQ. The CDR3 runs 15 residues. The CDR3 DNA follows: TGTGCCAGCAGCCAAACAGGGCCAGCTAACTATGGCTGCACCTTC. Translating it yields CASSQTGPANYGCTF.

In this sample, this clone turned up many times. Here the CDR3 DNA reads TGTGCCAGCACCAATACGATAGATGGGGGAAACACCATATATTTT. Its translation: CASTNTIDGGNTIYF. The V and J genes are TRBV6-1 and TRBJ1-3; D unresolved. The V gene's germline CDR1 is MNHNS and CDR2 SASEGT. The V and J ends lost 7 bases and 4 bases respectively, with 17 bases between them. The CDR3 contains 15 residues.